Listed here are 3 T cell receptor beta chains from one sample, sequenced in a study of OX40 agonist ivuxolimab in advanced cancers. Library generation was performed with the immunoSEQ multiplex PCR assay. Imported from immuneACCESS, the table was reduced by TCRdb to in-frame sequences with V and J called. These copies leave out some clones; in studies compared against another copy, an unresolved V gene accounts for under half, and the cause of the remainder is not known. This sample has 35,000 to 40,000 clones in its table, and about 85% of those were observed once. The ten largest make up under 45% of the sample. The material sequenced was CD4+ or CD8+ T cells sorted from blood, taken in a trial of the OX40 agonist ivuxolimab. These TCRs come from an adult with an advanced solid tumor such as melanoma, head and neck, liver or kidney cancer.

This chain links TRBV6-5 with TRBJ1-2, with D perhaps matching TRBD1 (5 bases). Trimming removed 0 bases from V and 8 bases from J, with 19 bases in between. Germline-derived CDR1 and CDR2 are MNHEY and SVGAGI. The CDR3 length is 16 residues. The CDR3 is CASSYSTGSLWGGYTF. The CDR3 nucleotides read TGTGCCAGCAGTTACTCGACCGGGAGTTTGTGGGGGGGCTACACCTTC.

J is TRBJ1-5 and V is TRBV28; perhaps TRBD1 as D (5 bases). The V gene lost 2 bases and the J gene lost 7 bases, with 6 bases spanning the gap. The length of the CDR3 is 12 residues. The germline gives CDR1 MDHEN, CDR2 SYDVKM. Here the CDR3 DNA reads TGTGCCAGCAGTTTAGGGGGGCAGCCCCAGCATTTT. This codes for CASSLGGQPQHF.

V and J are TRBV7-9 and TRBJ2-3; 8 bases line up with TRBD2. This CDR3 contains 15 residues. Trimming took 3 bases from V and 4 from J; bases not matched to a gene: 6. The V gene's germline CDR1 is SEHNR and CDR2 FQNEAQ (reference sequence). CDR3 nucleotide sequence: TGTGCCAGCAGCTTTCAGACTAGCGTCCCAGATACGCAGTATTTT. The encoded protein is CASSFQTSVPDTQYF.